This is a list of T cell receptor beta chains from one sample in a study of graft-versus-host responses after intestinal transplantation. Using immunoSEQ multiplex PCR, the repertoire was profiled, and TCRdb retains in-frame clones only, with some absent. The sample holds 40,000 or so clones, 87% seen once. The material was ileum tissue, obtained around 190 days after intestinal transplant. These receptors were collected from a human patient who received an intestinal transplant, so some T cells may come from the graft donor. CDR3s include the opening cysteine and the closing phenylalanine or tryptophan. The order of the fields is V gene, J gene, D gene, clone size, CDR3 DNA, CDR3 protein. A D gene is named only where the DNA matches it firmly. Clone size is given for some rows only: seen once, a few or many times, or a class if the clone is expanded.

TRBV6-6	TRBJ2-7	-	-	TGTGCCAGCAGTTTGGGTTTCTACGAGCAGTACTTC	CASSLGFYEQYF
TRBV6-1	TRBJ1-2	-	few	TGTGCCAGCAGTAAAAGGGACGGTGCTGCCGGTGGCTACACCTTC	CASSKRDGAAGGYTF
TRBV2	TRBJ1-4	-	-	TGTGCCAGCAGTGAAGGTTTCGGGGGCCTCGATGAAAAACTGTTTTTT	CASSEGFGGLDEKLFF
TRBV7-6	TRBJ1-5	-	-	TGTGCCAGCAGCTTCCAGCACAATCAGCCCCAGCATTTT	CASSFQHNQPQHF
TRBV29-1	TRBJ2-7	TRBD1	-	TGCAGCGTTGTCCCGGGACAGGGACCCTACGAGCAGTACTTC	CSVVPGQGPYEQYF
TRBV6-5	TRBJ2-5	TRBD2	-	TGTGCCAGCAGTTCAGGACTAGCGGGGGCTGGGGAGACCCAGTACTTC	CASSSGLAGAGETQYF
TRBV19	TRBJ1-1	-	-	TGTGCCAGTTCCCTTAGGGGCAGGGTATTGGTCCCGAGCACTGAAGCTTTCTTT	CASSLRGRVLVPSTEAFF
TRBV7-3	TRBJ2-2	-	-	TGTGCCAGCAGCTTTGCGTCGCACACCGGGGAGCTGTTTTTT	CASSFASHTGELFF
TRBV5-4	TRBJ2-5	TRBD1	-	TGTGCCAGCAGCTTGAGGCAGGGGGCGGAGACCCAGTACTTC	CASSLRQGAETQYF
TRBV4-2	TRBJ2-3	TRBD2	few	TGTGCCAGCAGCCAAGAAAGGGGACTAGCGGCCGCCACAGCAGATACGCAGTATTTT	CASSQERGLAAATADTQYF
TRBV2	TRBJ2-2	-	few	TGTGCCAGCCTCTGGAACACCGGGGAGCTGTTTTTT	CASLWNTGELFF
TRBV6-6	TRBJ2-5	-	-	TGTGCCAGCAGTGGCTATACCCAAGAGACCCAGTACTTC	CASSGYTQETQYF
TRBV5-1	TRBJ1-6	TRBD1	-	TGCGCCAGCAGCTCCGGACAGGTGCCCGGGACCCTCCACTTT	CASSSGQVPGTLHF
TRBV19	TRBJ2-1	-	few	TGTGCCAGTAGTATAGGACATGAGCAGTTCTTC	CASSIGHEQFF
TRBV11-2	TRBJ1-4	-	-	TGTGCCAGCAGCTTAATCGGTAGGGGAGATGAAAAACTGTTTTTT	CASSLIGRGDEKLFF
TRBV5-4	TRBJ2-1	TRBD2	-	TGTGCCAGCAGCTTAAGCGGGAGGGTGGGGGATGAGCAGTTCTTC	CASSLSGRVGDEQFF
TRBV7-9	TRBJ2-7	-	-	TGTGCCAGCAGCCAAGGGGGGTTTTCCTACGAGCAGTACTTC	CASSQGGFSYEQYF
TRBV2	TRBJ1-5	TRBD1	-	TGTGCCACCGCCCCGGGACAGGGGAGCCGGCAGCCCCAGCATTTT	CATAPGQGSRQPQHF
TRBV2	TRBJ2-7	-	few	TGTGCCAGCAGTGATCGCCAGAGCTACGAGCAGTACTTC	CASSDRQSYEQYF
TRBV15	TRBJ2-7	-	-	TGTGCCACCAGCAGAGATCCGCAGGGCGGCGAGCAGTACTTC	CATSRDPQGGEQYF
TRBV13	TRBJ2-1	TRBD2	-	TGTGCCAGCAGCTTAGTTATCGGGGGGGGGAGCTCCTACAATGAGCAGTTCTTC	CASSLVIGGGSSYNEQFF
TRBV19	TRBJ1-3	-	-	TGTGCCAGTAGCCCTTCGGTGAACTCTGGAAACACCATATATTTT	CASSPSVNSGNTIYF
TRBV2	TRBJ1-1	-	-	TGTGCCAGCAGTGAAGCCAGGTCTACTGAAGCTTTCTTT	CASSEARSTEAFF
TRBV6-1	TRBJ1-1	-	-	TGTGCCAGCACCCAACAGGGACGATGGAACACTGAAGCTTTCTTT	CASTQQGRWNTEAFF
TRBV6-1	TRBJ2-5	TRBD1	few	TGTGCCAGCAGTGACAGGGGGCTAAAGACCCAGTACTTC	CASSDRGLKTQYF
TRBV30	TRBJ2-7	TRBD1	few	TGTGCCTGGAGTAGAATCCGGGACAGGGGGCGATACGAGCAGTACTTC	CAWSRIRDRGRYEQYF
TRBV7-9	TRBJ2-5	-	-	TGTGCCAGCAGCTTTATCCCAGCGGGAGAGACCCAGTACTTC	CASSFIPAGETQYF
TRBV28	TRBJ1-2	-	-	TGTGCCAGCAGTTTGGGATTTAGGGGCTACACCTTC	CASSLGFRGYTF
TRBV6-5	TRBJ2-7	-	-	TGTGCCAGCAGCACACGACACCGAACCTACGAGCAGTACTTC	CASSTRHRTYEQYF
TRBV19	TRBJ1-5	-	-	TGTGCCAGTAGCCCATGGGGGGGGGCTAGCAATCAGCCCCAGCATTTT	CASSPWGGASNQPQHF
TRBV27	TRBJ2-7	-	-	TGTGCCAGCAGTGAACCAAGCTATGCCCCCTACGAGCAGTACTTC	CASSEPSYAPYEQYF
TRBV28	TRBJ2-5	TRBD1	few	TGTGCCAGCAGCGGGGACAGGGGGTACCAAGAGACCCAGTACTTC	CASSGDRGYQETQYF
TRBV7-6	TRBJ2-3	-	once	TGTGCCAGCAGCCCGGGACAGGCTACAAGCGGGGCTACGCAGTATTTT	CASSPGQATSGATQYF
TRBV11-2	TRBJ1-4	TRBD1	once	TGTGCCAGCAGCTTAGTTCGGGGACAGGGCAATGAAAAACTGTTTTTT	CASSLVRGQGNEKLFF
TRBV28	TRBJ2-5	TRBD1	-	TGTGCCAGCAGGACAGGGTGGTCGGTGAAGACCCAGTACTTC	CASRTGWSVKTQYF
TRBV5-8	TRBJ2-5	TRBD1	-	TGTGCCAGCAGCCTCACAGGGGTGTACCAAGAGACCCAGTACTTC	CASSLTGVYQETQYF
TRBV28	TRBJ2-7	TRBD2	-	TGTGCCAGCAGCTTGCTAGCGGGACTGGGGCTCGAGCAGTACTTC	CASSLLAGLGLEQYF
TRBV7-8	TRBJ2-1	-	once	TGTGCCAGCAGCCCCATGCGGGATGAGCAGTTCTTC	CASSPMRDEQFF
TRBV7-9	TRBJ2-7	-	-	TGTGCCAGCAGCCCCCAGTCGGGCTACGAGCAGTACTTC	CASSPQSGYEQYF
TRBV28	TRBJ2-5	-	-	TGTGCCAGCGGCCCCCGGGACCAAGAGACCCAGTACTTC	CASGPRDQETQYF
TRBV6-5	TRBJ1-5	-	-	TGTGCCAGCAGTTTTCAGGGGAATAGCAATCAGCCCCAGCATTTT	CASSFQGNSNQPQHF
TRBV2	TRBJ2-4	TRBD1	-	TGTGCCAGCAGTGGACAGGGAAGAGAAAACATTCAGTACTTC	CASSGQGRENIQYF
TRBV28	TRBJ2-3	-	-	TGTGCCAGCGCTTGGCTTGGGCGGGAAAACACAGATACGCAGTATTTT	CASAWLGRENTDTQYF
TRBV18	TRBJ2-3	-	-	TGTGCCAGCTCACCACTGCCTAGCTCGGCAGATACGCAGTATTTT	CASSPLPSSADTQYF
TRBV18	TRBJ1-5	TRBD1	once	TGTGCCAGCTCATCCGGGACAGGGGGTACAGTGGTTAGCAATCAGCCCCAGCATTTT	CASSSGTGGTVVSNQPQHF